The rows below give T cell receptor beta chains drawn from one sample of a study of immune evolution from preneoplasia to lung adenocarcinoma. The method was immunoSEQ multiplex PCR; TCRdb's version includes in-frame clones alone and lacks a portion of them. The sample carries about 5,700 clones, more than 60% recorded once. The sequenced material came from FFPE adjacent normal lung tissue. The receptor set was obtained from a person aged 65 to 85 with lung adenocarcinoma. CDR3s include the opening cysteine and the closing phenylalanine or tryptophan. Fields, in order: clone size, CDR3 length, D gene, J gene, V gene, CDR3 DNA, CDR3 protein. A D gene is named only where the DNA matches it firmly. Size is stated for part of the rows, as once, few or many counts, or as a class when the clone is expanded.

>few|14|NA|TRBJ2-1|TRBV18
TGTGCCAGCTCGAATTCGGGGGGCCGAAATGAGCAGTTCTTC
CASSNSGGRNEQFF
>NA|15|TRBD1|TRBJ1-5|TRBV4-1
TGCGCCAGCAGCCAAGAGACAGGGGTAAATCAGCCCCAGCATTTT
CASSQETGVNQPQHF
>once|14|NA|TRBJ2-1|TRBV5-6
TGTGCCAGCAGCCGGGCCGCGCAGGGCGATGAGCAGTTCTTC
CASSRAAQGDEQFF
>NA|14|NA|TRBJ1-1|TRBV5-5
TGTGCCAGCAGCTTTTGGGGCGTGAACACTGAAGCTTTCTTT
CASSFWGVNTEAFF
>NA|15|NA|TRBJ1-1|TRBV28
TGTGCCAGCAGTCCTGCAGGGGTAGGATACACTGAAGCTTTCTTT
CASSPAGVGYTEAFF
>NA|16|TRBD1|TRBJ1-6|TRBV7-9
TGTGCCAGCAGCCAACAATCCGGGACAGGGGAATCACCCCTCCACTTT
CASSQQSGTGESPLHF
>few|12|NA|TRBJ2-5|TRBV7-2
TGTGCCAGCAGCCGAGATGGGGGGACCCAGTACTTC
CASSRDGGTQYF
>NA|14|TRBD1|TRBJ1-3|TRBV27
TGTGCCAGCAGTTTAATGGCAGGGGGTGGTGCCATATATTTT
CASSLMAGGGAIYF
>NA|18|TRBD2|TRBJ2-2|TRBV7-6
TGTGCCAGCAGCTTAGCCGGGACTAGCGGTATTGACACCGGGGAGCTGTTTTTT
CASSLAGTSGIDTGELFF
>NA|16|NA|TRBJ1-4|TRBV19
TGTGCCAGTAGTATTATTGGGGGCTACCAAAATGAAAAACTGTTTTTT
CASSIIGGYQNEKLFF
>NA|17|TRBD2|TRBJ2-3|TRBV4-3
TGCGCCAGCAGCCAAGGGCTAGCGGGAGGGCCCACAGATACGCAGTATTTT
CASSQGLAGGPTDTQYF
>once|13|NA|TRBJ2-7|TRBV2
TGTGCCAGCAGAATAGGACTATCCTACGAGCAGTACTTC
CASRIGLSYEQYF
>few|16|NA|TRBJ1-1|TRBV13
TGTGCCAGCAGCTTAGAGGCCGACGGAAGGAACACTGAAGCTTTCTTT
CASSLEADGRNTEAFF
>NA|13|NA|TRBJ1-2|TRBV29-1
TGCAGCGTTGATCGGGTAGGTAACTATGGCTACACCTTC
CSVDRVGNYGYTF
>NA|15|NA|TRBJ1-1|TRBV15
TGTGCCACCAGCAGAGTTAGCTTATCGAACACTGAAGCTTTCTTT
CATSRVSLSNTEAFF
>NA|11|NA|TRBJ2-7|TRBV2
TGTGCCAGCAGCAGTTTCGACGAGCAGTACTTC
CASSSFDEQYF
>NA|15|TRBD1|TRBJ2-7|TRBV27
TGTGCCAGCAGTAAATGGGGACAGGGGAACCACGAGCAGTACTTC
CASSKWGQGNHEQYF
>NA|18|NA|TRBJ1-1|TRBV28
TGTGCCAGCAGTCGGTATATCGGCCAGGCCCATGAGTCCCTTGAAGCTTTCTTT
CASSRYIGQAHESLEAFF
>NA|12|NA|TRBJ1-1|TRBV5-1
TGCGCCAGCAGCTCCTCCATTGGTGAGTCTTTCTTT
CASSSSIGESFF
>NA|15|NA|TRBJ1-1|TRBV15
TGTGCCACCAGCAGGGCTCTTGAAATGAACACTGAAGCTTTCTTT
CATSRALEMNTEAFF
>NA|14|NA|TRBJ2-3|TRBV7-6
TGTGCCAGCAGCCCCTGGGGTGGCACAGATACGCAGTATTTT
CASSPWGGTDTQYF
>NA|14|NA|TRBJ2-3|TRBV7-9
TGTGCCAGCAGCTTCGGGGCGCTTAGGGATACGCAGTATTTT
CASSFGALRDTQYF
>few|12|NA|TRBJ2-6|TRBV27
TGTGCCTCCACCTCTGGGGCCAACGTCCTGACTTTC
CASTSGANVLTF
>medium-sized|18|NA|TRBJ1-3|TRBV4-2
TGTGCCAGCAGCCCCTACCCGGACATAACCAGCTCTGGAAACACCATATATTTT
CASSPYPDITSSGNTIYF
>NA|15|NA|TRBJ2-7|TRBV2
TGTGCCAGCAGTTTTAGCCGGGACGGAAGGGGGGAGCAGTACTTC
CASSFSRDGRGEQYF
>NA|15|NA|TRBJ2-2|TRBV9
TGTGCCAGCAGCGTTCGAGGGTCAGGGGCCGGGGAGCTGTTTTTT
CASSVRGSGAGELFF
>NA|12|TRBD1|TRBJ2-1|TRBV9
TGTGCCAGCAGTTCAGGGGGCTGGGAGCAGTTCTTC
CASSSGGWEQFF
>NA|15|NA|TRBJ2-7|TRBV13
TGTGCCAGCAGCCGTTCGGCGGGCCGATCCTACGAGCAGTACTTC
CASSRSAGRSYEQYF
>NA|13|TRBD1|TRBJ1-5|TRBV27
TGTGCCAGCAGTGCAGGGGGCTACCAGCCCCAGCATTTT
CASSAGGYQPQHF
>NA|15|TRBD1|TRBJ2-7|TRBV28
TGTGCCAGCAGTCCTCCCGGGACAGGGATCCACGAGCAGTACTTC
CASSPPGTGIHEQYF
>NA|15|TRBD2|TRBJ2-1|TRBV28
TGTGCCAGCAGTTACCGCCGGGAGGTGGACAATGAGCAGTTCTTC
CASSYRREVDNEQFF
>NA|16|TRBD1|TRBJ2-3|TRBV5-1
TGCGCCAGCAGCTTGTTACAGGGGGCCAGGCCAGATACGCAGTATTTT
CASSLLQGARPDTQYF
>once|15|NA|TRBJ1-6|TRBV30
TGTGCCTGGAGTGTACGTGGCCTGAATAATTCACCCCTCCACTTT
CAWSVRGLNNSPLHF
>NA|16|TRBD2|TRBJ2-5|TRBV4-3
TGCGCCAGCAGCCAAGGTAGCGGGAGTCTCTCCAAGACCCAGTACTTC
CASSQGSGSLSKTQYF
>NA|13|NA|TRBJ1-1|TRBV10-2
TGCGCCAGCACCCCACAGCCGAACACTGAAGCTTTCTTT
CASTPQPNTEAFF
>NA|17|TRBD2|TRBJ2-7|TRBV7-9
TGTGCCAGCAGCTCCACCCGACTAGCGGTTAGCTCCTACGAGCAGTACTTC
CASSSTRLAVSSYEQYF
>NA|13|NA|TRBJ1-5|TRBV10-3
TGTGCCATGAGTGGTGGTGCCAATCAGCCCCAGCATTTT
CAMSGGANQPQHF